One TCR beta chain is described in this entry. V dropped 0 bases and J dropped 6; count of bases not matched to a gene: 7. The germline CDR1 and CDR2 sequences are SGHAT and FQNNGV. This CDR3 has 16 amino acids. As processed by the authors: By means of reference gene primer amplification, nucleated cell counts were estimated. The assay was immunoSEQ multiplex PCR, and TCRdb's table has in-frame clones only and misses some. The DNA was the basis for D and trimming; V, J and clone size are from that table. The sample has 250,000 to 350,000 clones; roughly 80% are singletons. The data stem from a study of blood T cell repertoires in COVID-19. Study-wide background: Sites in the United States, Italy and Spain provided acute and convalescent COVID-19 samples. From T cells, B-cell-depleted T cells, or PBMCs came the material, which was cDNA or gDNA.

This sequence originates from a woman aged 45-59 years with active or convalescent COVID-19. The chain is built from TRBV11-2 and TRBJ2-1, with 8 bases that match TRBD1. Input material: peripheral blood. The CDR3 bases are TGTGCCAGCAGCTTAGATCGAGCAGGGGGCTTCAATGAGCAGTTCTTC. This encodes CASSLDRAGGFNEQFF.